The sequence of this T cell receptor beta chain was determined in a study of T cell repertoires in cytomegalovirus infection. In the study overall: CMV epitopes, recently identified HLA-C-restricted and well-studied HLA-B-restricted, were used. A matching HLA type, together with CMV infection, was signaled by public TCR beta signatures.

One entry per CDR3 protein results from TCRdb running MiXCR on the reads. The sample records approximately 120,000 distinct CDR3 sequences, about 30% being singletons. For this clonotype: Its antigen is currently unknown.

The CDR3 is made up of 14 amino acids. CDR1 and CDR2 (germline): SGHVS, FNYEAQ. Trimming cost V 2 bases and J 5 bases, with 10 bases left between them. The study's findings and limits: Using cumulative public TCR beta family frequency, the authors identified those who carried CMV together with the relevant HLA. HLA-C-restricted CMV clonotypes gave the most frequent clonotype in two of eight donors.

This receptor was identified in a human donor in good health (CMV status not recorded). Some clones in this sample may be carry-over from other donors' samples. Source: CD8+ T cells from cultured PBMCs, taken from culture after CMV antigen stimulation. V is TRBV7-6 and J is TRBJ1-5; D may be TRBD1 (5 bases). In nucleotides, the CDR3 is TGTGCCAGCAGCTTAAGCCCGGGGGATCAGCCCCAGCATTTT. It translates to CASSLSPGDQPQHF.